The 12 T cell receptor beta chains in this list originate from one sample, sequenced in a study of cytomegalovirus exposure and HLA in healthy donors. The PCR used 60 Vbeta and 13 Jbeta primers. Here immunoSEQ multiplex PCR was the method, and the copy in TCRdb shows in-frame clones only, minus some. The repertoire has 150,000 or so clones, about 83% of them found once; the top ten carry roughly 4%. The sequenced sample consisted of PBMCs. The receptor set was obtained from a woman between 40 and 50 years old in good health and CMV-seronegative.

The chain combines TRBV15 with TRBJ1-5; no firm D call. CDR1 LNHNV and CDR2 YYDKDF come from the germline V gene (reference sequence). The CDR3 is made up of 14 amino acids. Deletions cut 0 bases from V and 5 bases from J, with 8 bases between. CDR3 sequence reads: CATSRDMEHQPQHF. The CDR3 DNA sequence: TGTGCCACCAGCAGAGATATGGAGCATCAGCCCCAGCATTTT.

The J gene is TRBJ1-4, the V gene TRBV7-8, with 7 bases lining up with TRBD1. Germline V gene data show CDR1 as SGHVS and CDR2 as FQNEAQ. The ends lost 5 bases at V and 3 bases at J; junction bases unmatched: 6. CDR3 length: 15 amino acids. The CDR3 nucleotides read TGTGCCAGCAGCCTTGACAGGGTCCCTAATGAAAAACTGTTTTTT. Its translation: CASSLDRVPNEKLFF.

The chain couples TRBV28 to TRBJ2-3, with 13 bases fitting TRBD2. Trimming removed 5 bases from V and 8 bases from J; junction bases left unmatched: 10. Looked up from germline, CDR1 is MDHEN and CDR2 is SYDVKM. The CDR3 covers 16 residues. The CDR3 loop reads CASSTTSGGARGTQYF. CDR3 nucleotide sequence: TGTGCCAGCAGTACTACTAGCGGGGGGGCCCGTGGTACGCAGTATTTT.

The V call is TRBV5-5, the J call TRBJ2-4; TRBD1 might be the D (5 bases). V was pared by 1 base and J by 10 bases, with 18 bases between. CDR1 and CDR2 from the germline V gene are SGHKS and YYEKEE (reference sequence). The CDR3 spans 15 residues. CDR3 sequence: CASSLMGNRQGIQYF. The CDR3 nucleotides read TGTGCCAGCAGCTTGATGGGAAACCGCCAGGGAATTCAGTACTTC.

This clone appeared once. V is TRBV7-9 and J is TRBJ1-2; possibly TRBD1 for D (5 bases). The CDR3 is 16 amino acids. Germline V CDR1 and CDR2: SEHNR, FQNEAQ (reference sequence). The germline V and J ends were trimmed by 7 bases and 0 bases, with 18 bases remaining between them. CDR3 bases: TGTGCCAGCACCCTGGGGGGGACTCTAGCTAACTATGGCTACACCTTC. Encoded protein: CASTLGGTLANYGYTF.

The chain uses TRBV5-1 and TRBJ1-1; 9 nucleotides match TRBD1. The J segment lost 7 bases and the V segment lost 0 bases, leaving 4 bases of the junction unmatched. CDR1 is SGHRS and CDR2 is YFSETQ in the germline V gene. CDR3 length equals 14 residues. DNA of the CDR3: TGCGCCAGCAGCTTGGGCGGGACAGGGAATGAAGCTTTCTTT. Its translation: CASSLGGTGNEAFF.

The CDR3 spells CASSQSADMNTEAFF. CDR3 nucleotide sequence: TGTGCCAGCAGCCAATCGGCAGACATGAACACTGAAGCTTTCTTT. The genes are TRBV16 and TRBJ1-1, with unresolved D. CDR1 is KGHSY and CDR2 is FQNENV in the germline V gene. Trimming cost V 0 bases and J 0 bases, with 8 bases left between them. CDR3 length: 15 amino acids. Combining the CDR3 with reference TRBV16 and TRBJ1-1 gives the whole variable domain GEEVAQTPKHLVRGEGQKAKLYCAPIKGHSYVFWYQQVLKNEFKFLISFQNENVFDETGMPKERFSAKCLPNSPCSLEIQATKLEDSAVYFCASSQSADMNTEAFFGQGTRLTVV.

This clone came up once. V usage is TRBV10-2 and J usage is TRBJ1-5; D unresolved. Between the trimmed V and J ends, which lost 7 bases and 0 bases, there was a span of 10 bases. CDR3 length equals 14 residues. Germline V gene sequence: CDR1 WSHSY, CDR2 SAAADI. The CDR3 DNA reads TGCGCCAGCACGAACGGGGATAGCAATCAGCCCCAGCATTTT. Amino acid sequence: CASTNGDSNQPQHF.

There are a few counts of this clone. The chain couples TRBV4-1 to TRBJ1-4; TRBD1 matches 8 bases. Germline loops: CDR1 MGHRA, CDR2 YSYEKL. V dropped 6 bases and J dropped 7; count of bases not matched to a gene: 4. CDR3 size: 13 residues. The CDR3 sequence is CASSGQGAEKLFF. The CDR3 coding sequence is TGCGCCAGCAGTGGACAGGGAGCTGAAAAACTGTTTTTT.

The genes are TRBV5-1 and TRBJ2-7; TRBD2 is a possible D gene (5 bases). Per the germline V gene, CDR1 is SGHRS and CDR2 is YFSETQ. The V and J ends lost 0 bases and 3 bases respectively, with 13 bases between them. The CDR3 spans 15 residues. CDR3 sequence (DNA): TGCGCCAGCAGCTTGGGGGCCGGGATAGGCTACGAGCAGTACTTC. It encodes CASSLGAGIGYEQYF.

The rearrangement joins TRBV6-6 to TRBJ2-1, with 8 positions matching TRBD2. The V segment lost 6 bases and the J segment 15 bases; nucleotides outside the gene matches: 7. The CDR3 is 11 amino acids. CDR1 and CDR2 (germline): MNHNY, SVGAGI (reference sequence). CDR3 sequence: CASSPGGARFF. The CDR3 bases are TGTGCCAGCAGCCCGGGGGGGGCCCGGTTCTTC.

This chain uses TRBV19 with TRBJ1-1, with D unresolved. Germline V gives CDR1 LNHDA, CDR2 SQIVND (reference sequence). The CDR3 extends over 12 amino acids. Deletions cut 5 bases from V and 1 base from J, with 5 bases between. The CDR3, as DNA: TGTGCCAGTAGTTGGCCGAACACTGAAGCTTTCTTT. Protein: CASSWPNTEAFF. The variable domain in full, completed from reference TRBV19 and TRBJ1-1, reads DGGITQSPKYLFRKEGQNVTLSCEQNLNHDAMYWYRQDPGQGLRLIYYSQIVNDFQKGDIAEGYSVSREKKESFPLTVTSAQKNPTAFYLCASSWPNTEAFFGQGTRLTVV.